Below are 14 T cell receptor beta chains sequenced from a single sample in a study of type 1 regulatory T cells. No cognate antigen is known for these TCRs. One entry per CDR3 protein, called by TCRdb with MiXCR from the reads. Of about 42,000 distinct CDR3 sequences listed, 12% are singletons. The sequenced sample was cultured non-Tr1 T cells, either the whole culture or a sorted T cell fraction (not recorded which). Every receptor here comes from a human donor in good health.

The sample holds many counts of this clonotype. The rearrangement uses TRBV9 and TRBJ2-2; the D gene is possibly TRBD2 (5 bases). The germline CDR1 and CDR2 sequences are SGDLS and YYNGEE. The CDR3 sequence is 14 residues long. V lost 0 bases and J lost 5, with 8 bases in between. CDR3 sequence: CASSVVPGTGELFF. Written as DNA, the CDR3 is TGTGCCAGCAGCGTAGTTCCGGGGACCGGGGAGCTGTTTTTT. Drawing the rest from reference TRBV9 and TRBJ2-2, the complete variable domain is DSGVTQTPKHLITATGQRVTLRCSPRSGDLSVYWYQQSLDQGLQFLIQYYNGEERAKGNILERFSAQQFPDLHSELNLSSLELGDSALYFCASSVVPGTGELFFGEGSRLTVL.

This clonotype was counted at least ten times. One junction end does not reproduce the germline sequence, and a read error may be involved. The J gene is TRBJ2-7, the V gene TRBV4-3, with 9 bases that match TRBD2. Germline CDR1 is LGHNA and CDR2 is YSLEER. The CDR3 spans 16 residues. In DNA, the CDR3 is TGTGCCAGCAGCCAAGATCATAGCGGGAGTTGGTACGAGCAGTACTTC. Its translation: CASSQDHSGSWYEQYF.

The table lists this clonotype with many counts. The rearrangement uses TRBV7-2 and TRBJ2-2; no reliable D call. CDR1 is SGHTA, CDR2 FQGNSA, per germline. The ends were cut back, 6 bases at V and 1 base at J, with 6 bases in the middle. This CDR3 has 13 residues. CDR3 nucleotide sequence: TGTGCCAGCAGACGGGTGAACACCGGGGAGCTGTTTTTT. It encodes CASRRVNTGELFF.

A few counts support this clonotype. The chain recombines TRBV20-1 with TRBJ2-7; 11 bases fit TRBD2. The CDR3 sequence is 15 residues long. CDR1 and CDR2 from the germline V gene are DFQATT and SNEGSKA (reference sequence). The junction had 6 bases not matched to a gene; V was cut back by 3 bases and J by 2 bases. DNA of the CDR3: TGCAGTGCTAGTTCTAGCGGGAGGCGCGCCTACGAGCAGTACTTC. Translation gives CSASSSGRRAYEQYF.

This clonotype has a handful of counts. CDR3 loop: CSARDYREETQYF. The CDR3 DNA sequence: TGCAGTGCTAGAGATTACAGAGAAGAGACCCAGTACTTC. V is TRBV20-1 and J is TRBJ2-5; no clear D. The ends were cut back, 0 bases at V and 3 bases at J, with 8 bases in the middle. CDR1 and CDR2 (germline): DFQATT, SNEGSKA (reference sequence). There are 13 residues in the CDR3.

The table lists this clonotype with many counts. The chain couples TRBV28 to TRBJ1-2; D may be TRBD1 (5 bases). V gave up 5 bases and J gave up 4 bases, with 14 bases separating them. The CDR3 extends over 14 amino acids. Per the germline V gene, CDR1 is MDHEN and CDR2 is SYDVKM. CDR3 sequence (DNA): TGTGCCAGCAGTCCACGTCCGACAGTCTATGGCTACACCTTC. Translation: CASSPRPTVYGYTF.

This clonotype appeared many times. This chain links TRBV5-1 with TRBJ2-2, with D maybe TRBD2 (6 bases). V shed 1 base and J shed 6 bases, with 13 bases lying between them. The CDR3 consists of 15 residues. Germline CDR1 and CDR2: SGHRS and YFSETQ. Written as DNA, the CDR3 is TGCGCCAGCAGCTTGTCCGGGGGATCGCCCGGGGAGCTGTTTTTT. Encoded protein: CASSLSGGSPGELFF.

This clonotype has ten or more counts. The chain is built from TRBV28 and TRBJ2-7; tentatively, D is TRBD1 (6 bases). Germline CDR1 reads MDHEN; CDR2 reads SYDVKM. This CDR3 region has 14 residues. V was cut by 6 bases and J by 2 bases, with 14 bases left in between. CDR3: CASRRDTKPYEQYF. The CDR3 DNA reads TGTGCCAGCAGACGGGACACCAAACCCTACGAGCAGTACTTC. The entire variable domain, with the rest obtained from reference TRBV28 and TRBJ2-7, is as follows: DVKVTQSSRYLVKRTGEKVFLECVQDMDHENMFWYRQDPGLGLRLIYFSYDVKMKEKGDIPEGYSVSREKKERFSLILESASTNQTSMYLCASRRDTKPYEQYFGPGTRLTVT.

This clonotype was counted only a few times. The chain recombines TRBV24-1 with TRBJ2-5, with D possibly being TRBD1 (6 bases). V dropped 4 bases and J dropped 1 base, with 12 bases sitting between them. The CDR3 length is 15 residues. Germline V gene lookup returns CDR1 KGHDR and CDR2 SFDVKD. CDR3 loop: CATSDATGSQETQYF. The CDR3 nucleotides are TGTGCCACCAGTGACGCAACAGGGTCCCAAGAGACCCAGTACTTC.

This clonotype was detected many times. The gene calls are TRBV7-2 and TRBJ2-7; D not certain. The germline V gene has CDR1 SGHTA and CDR2 FQGNSA. There are 13 residues in the CDR3. V gave up 3 bases and J gave up 6 bases, with 12 bases separating them. The CDR3 reads CASSLSQAGEQYF. CDR3 DNA sequence: TGTGCCAGCAGCTTGTCCCAAGCTGGCGAGCAGTACTTC.

Concerning this clonotype: At one boundary the junction diverges from the germline segment, which might be a read error. The rearrangement joins TRBV3-1 to TRBJ2-5, with 14 bases that match TRBD2. The CDR3 is 16 amino acids. Germline V gene data show CDR1 as LGHDT and CDR2 as YNNKEL (reference sequence). CDR3 coding DNA: TGTGCCAGCAGCCAAGGGGTGGGACTAGCGGGAGAGGCCCAGTACTTC. Translating it yields CASSQGVGLAGEAQYF.

In this sample, this clonotype turned up many times. This rearrangement joins TRBV29-1 to TRBJ2-1; D possibly matches TRBD1 or TRBD2 (5 bases each). Germline CDR1 is SQVTM and CDR2 is ANQGSEA. This CDR3 has 12 amino acids. Trimming stripped 3 bases from V and 8 bases from J, with 11 bases between. CDR3 in DNA: TGCAGCGTTGACCCAGGGACCGATGAGCAGTTCTTC. As protein: CSVDPGTDEQFF.

This chain links TRBV29-1 with TRBJ1-1; D is unresolved. The CDR3 sequence is 16 residues long. In germline, CDR1 is SQVTM, CDR2 ANQGSEA. V lost 5 bases and J 3 bases, leaving 22 bases between the germline ends. CDR3 residues: CSVRRSPTRADTEAFF. CDR3 DNA sequence: TGCAGCGTTCGCAGGAGTCCAACCCGCGCAGACACTGAAGCTTTCTTT. The complete variable domain, with remaining parts taken from reference TRBV29-1 and TRBJ1-1, reads SAVISQKPSRDICQRGTSLTIQCQVDSQVTMMFWYRQQPGQSLTLIATANQGSEATYESGFVIDKFPISRPNLTFSTLTVSNMSPEDSSIYLCSVRRSPTRADTEAFFGQGTRLTVV.

This clonotype has a count of ten or more. The rearrangement links TRBV19 to TRBJ1-5, with TRBD1 as a possible D gene (6 bases). V dropped 2 bases and J dropped 4 bases, with 15 bases sitting between them. CDR1 and CDR2 from the germline V gene are LNHDA and SQIVND (reference sequence). This CDR3 contains 16 residues. The CDR3 region has the DNA TGTGCCAGTAGTATATCCTCTGTGAGGGGGAATCAGCCCCAGCATTTT. Protein product: CASSISSVRGNQPQHF.